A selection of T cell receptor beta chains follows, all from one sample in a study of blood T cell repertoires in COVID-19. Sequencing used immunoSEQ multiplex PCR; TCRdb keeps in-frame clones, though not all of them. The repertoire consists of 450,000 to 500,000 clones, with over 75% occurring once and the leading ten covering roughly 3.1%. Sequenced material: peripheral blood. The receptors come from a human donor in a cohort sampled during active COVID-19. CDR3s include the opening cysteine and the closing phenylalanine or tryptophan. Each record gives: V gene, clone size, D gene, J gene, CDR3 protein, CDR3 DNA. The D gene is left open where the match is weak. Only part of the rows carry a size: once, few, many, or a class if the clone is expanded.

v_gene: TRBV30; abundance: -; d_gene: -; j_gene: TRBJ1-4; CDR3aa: CAWSLGGNEKLFF; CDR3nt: TGTGCCTGGAGCCTGGGGGGTAATGAAAAACTGTTTTTT
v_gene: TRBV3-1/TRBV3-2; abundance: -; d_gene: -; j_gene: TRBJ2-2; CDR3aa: CASSQRVNTGELFF; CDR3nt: TGTGCCAGCAGCCAACGAGTGAACACCGGGGAGCTGTTTTTT
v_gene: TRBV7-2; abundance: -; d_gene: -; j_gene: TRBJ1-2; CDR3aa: CASSLEPGRGYTF; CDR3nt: TGTGCCAGCAGCTTAGAACCAGGTCGGGGCTACACCTTC
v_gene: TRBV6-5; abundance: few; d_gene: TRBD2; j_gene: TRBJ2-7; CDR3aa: CASSYSLAGEQYF; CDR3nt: TGTGCCAGCAGTTACTCCCTAGCGGGCGAGCAGTACTTC
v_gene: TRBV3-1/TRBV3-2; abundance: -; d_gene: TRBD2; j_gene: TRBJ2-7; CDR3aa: CASSPGTSGHYEQYF; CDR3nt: TGTGCCAGCAGCCCAGGGACTAGCGGGCACTATGAGCAGTACTTC
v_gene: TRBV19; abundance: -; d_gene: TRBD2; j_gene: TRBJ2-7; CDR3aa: CASSKVAGVKNEQYF; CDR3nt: TGTGCCAGTAGTAAGGTAGCGGGAGTCAAGAACGAGCAGTACTTC
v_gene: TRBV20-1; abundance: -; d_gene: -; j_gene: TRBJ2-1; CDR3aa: CSASTSRVINEQFF; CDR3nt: TGCAGTGCTAGTACTAGCCGGGTAATAAATGAGCAGTTCTTC
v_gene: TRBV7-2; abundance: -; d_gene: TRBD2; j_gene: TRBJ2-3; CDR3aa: CASSPQLAVSTDTQYF; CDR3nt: TGTGCCAGCAGCCCGCAACTAGCGGTTAGCACAGATACGCAGTATTTT
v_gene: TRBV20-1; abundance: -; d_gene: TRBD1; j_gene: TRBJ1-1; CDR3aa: CSASGQGHTEAFF; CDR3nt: TGCAGTGCTAGTGGACAGGGGCATACTGAAGCTTTCTTT
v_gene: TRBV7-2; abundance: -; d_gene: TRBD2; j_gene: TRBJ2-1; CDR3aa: CASSPGLAGGNEQFF; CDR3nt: TGTGCCAGCAGCCCGGGACTAGCGGGAGGCAATGAGCAGTTCTTC
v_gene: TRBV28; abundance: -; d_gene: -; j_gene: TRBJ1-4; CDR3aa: CASSSYSGPNEKLFF; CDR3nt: TGTGCCAGCAGTTCTTATTCAGGGCCGAATGAAAAACTGTTTTTT
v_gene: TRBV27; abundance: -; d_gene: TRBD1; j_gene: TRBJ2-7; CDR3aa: CASSFRTGVAPNNYEQYF; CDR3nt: TGTGCCAGCAGTTTTAGGACAGGGGTTGCTCCTAACAACTACGAGCAGTACTTC
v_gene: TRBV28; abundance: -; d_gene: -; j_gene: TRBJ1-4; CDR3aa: CASRPEQGGVGKLFF; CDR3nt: TGTGCCAGCAGGCCTGAACAGGGTGGGGTCGGAAAACTGTTTTTT
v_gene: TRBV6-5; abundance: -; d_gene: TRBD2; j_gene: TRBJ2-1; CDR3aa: CASSYSGGIYEQFF; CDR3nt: TGTGCCAGCAGTTACAGCGGGGGCATATATGAGCAGTTCTTC
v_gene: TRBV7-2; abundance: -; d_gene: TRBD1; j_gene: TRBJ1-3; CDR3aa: CASSLTGDQFSGNTIYF; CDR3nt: TGTGCCAGCAGCCTTACAGGGGACCAGTTTTCGGGAAACACCATATATTTT
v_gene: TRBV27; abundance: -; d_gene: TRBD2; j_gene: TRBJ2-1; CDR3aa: CASSSGLAGVSYNEQFF; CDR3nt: TGTGCCAGCAGCTCGGGACTAGCGGGAGTCTCCTACAATGAGCAGTTCTTC
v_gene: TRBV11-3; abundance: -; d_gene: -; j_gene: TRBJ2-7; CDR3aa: CASSLGGSQQYF; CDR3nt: TGTGCCAGCAGCTTAGGAGGGTCCCAGCAGTACTTC
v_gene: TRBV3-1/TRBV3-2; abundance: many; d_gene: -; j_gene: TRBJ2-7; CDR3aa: CASSPRTGGIEQYF; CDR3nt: TGTGCCAGCAGCCCTCGGACTGGGGGGATAGAGCAGTACTTC
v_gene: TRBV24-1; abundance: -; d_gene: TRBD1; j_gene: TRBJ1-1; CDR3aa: CATSDPGQATEAFF; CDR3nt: TGTGCCACCAGTGATCCCGGACAGGCCACTGAAGCTTTCTTT
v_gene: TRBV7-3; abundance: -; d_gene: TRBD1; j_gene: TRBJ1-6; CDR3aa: CASSLTGRTGPPPNSPLHF; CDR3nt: TGTGCCAGCAGCTTAACAGGTAGGACAGGGCCCCCCCCAAATTCACCCCTCCACTTT
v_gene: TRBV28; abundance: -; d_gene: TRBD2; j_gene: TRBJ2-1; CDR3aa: CASRSSGAAYNEQFF; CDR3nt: TGTGCCAGCAGATCTAGCGGGGCAGCCTACAATGAGCAGTTCTTC
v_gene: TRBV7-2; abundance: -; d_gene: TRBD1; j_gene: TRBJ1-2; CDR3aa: CASSKMSQGDGYTF; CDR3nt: TGTGCCAGCAGCAAAATGTCACAGGGGGATGGCTACACCTTC
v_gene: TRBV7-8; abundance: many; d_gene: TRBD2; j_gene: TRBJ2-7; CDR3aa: CASSLWGAGGLLEQYF; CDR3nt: TGTGCCAGCAGCTTGTGGGGAGCGGGAGGGCTTCTCGAGCAGTACTTC
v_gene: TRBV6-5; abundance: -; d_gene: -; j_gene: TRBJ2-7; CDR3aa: CASGGYFNEQYF; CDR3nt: TGTGCCAGCGGCGGGTACTTCAACGAGCAGTACTTC
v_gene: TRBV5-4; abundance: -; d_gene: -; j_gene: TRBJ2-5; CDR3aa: CASSPAQGAAETQYF; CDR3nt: TGTGCCAGCAGCCCCGCCCAAGGGGCGGCTGAGACCCAGTACTTC
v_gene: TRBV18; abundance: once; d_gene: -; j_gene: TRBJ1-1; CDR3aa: CASSSTGRGMNTEAFF; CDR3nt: TGTGCCAGCTCATCTACAGGGAGAGGTATGAACACTGAAGCTTTCTTT
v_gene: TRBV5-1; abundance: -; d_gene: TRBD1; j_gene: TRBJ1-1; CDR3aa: CASSHRDRESTEAFF; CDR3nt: TGCGCCAGCAGTCATAGGGACAGGGAGAGCACTGAAGCTTTCTTT
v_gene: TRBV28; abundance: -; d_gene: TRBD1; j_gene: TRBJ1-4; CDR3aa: CASSWQGASNEKLFF; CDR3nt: TGTGCCAGCAGCTGGCAGGGGGCTTCGAATGAAAAACTGTTTTTT
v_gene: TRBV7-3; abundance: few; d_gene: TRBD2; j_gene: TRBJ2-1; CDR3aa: CASSPRTSGYNEQFF; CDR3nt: TGTGCCAGCAGCCCAAGGACTAGCGGCTACAATGAGCAGTTCTTC
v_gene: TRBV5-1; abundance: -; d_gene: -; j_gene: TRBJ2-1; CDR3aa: CASSSAGNRYNEQFF; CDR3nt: TGCGCCAGCAGCTCCGCCGGGAATAGGTACAATGAGCAGTTCTTC
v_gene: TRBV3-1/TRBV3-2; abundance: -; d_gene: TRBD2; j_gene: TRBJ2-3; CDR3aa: CASSGGSADTQYF; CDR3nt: TGTGCCAGCAGCGGCGGGAGCGCAGATACGCAGTATTTT
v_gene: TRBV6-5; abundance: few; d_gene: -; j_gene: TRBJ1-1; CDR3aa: CASSYSGREAFF; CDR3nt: TGTGCCAGCAGTTACTCGGGGAGGGAAGCTTTCTTT
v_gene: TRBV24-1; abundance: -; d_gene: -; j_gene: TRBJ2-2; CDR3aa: CATSDTGRGNTGELFF; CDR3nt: TGTGCCACCAGTGATACGGGCAGGGGGAACACCGGGGAGCTGTTTTTT
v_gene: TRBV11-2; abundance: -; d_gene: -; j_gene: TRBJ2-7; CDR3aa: CASSLGRYEQYF; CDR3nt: TGTGCCAGCAGCCTAGGGAGGTACGAGCAGTACTTC
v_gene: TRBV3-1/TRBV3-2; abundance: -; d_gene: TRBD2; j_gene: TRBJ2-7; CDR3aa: CASSPGRAGEQYF; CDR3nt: TGTGCCAGCAGCCCCGGGAGGGCAGGGGAGCAGTACTTC
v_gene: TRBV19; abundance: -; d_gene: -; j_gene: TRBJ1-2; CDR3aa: CASSPRGRSYGYTF; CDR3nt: TGTGCCAGTAGTCCGCGAGGAAGGAGCTATGGCTACACCTTC
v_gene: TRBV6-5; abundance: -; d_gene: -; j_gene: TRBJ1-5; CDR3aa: CASSINLQGNQPQHF; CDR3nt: TGTGCCAGCAGCATCAACTTACAGGGTAATCAGCCCCAGCATTTT
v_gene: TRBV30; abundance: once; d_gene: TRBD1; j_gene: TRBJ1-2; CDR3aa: CAWSLTLRTGPKLGYTF; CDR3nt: TGTGCCTGGAGTCTAACTCTTCGGACAGGGCCCAAGTTGGGCTACACCTTC